The sequence of this TCR beta chain was determined in a study of CD8 T cells in Susac syndrome. Findings and limits, study-wide: In its TCR sequencing and HLA analysis, the study acknowledged that the number of individuals was relatively small.

Sequencing of TCR beta was carried out in blood CD8+ and CD4+ T cells. An amount of RNA that ranged from about 0.45 to 1 ug was reverse transcribed with random hexamers. TCRdb called the immunoSEQ multiplex PCR reads again in MiXCR, with one record for every CDR3 protein. The sample lists 60,000 to 75,000 distinct CDR3 sequences, approximately 95% occurring once. As for this clonotype: Its antigen remains unidentified.

Sequencing was done on a sample of CD8+ T cells from PBMCs. This TCR was recovered from a human donor in good health.

CDR3 bases: TGCGCCAGCAGCTTCAAACATGGGAACACTGAAGCTTTCTTT. This sequence encodes CASSFKHGNTEAFF. The chain recombines TRBV5-1 with TRBJ1-1; no firm D call. The CDR3 loop spans 14 amino acids. Germline loops: CDR1 SGHRS, CDR2 YFSETQ. The V and J ends lost 2 bases and 1 base respectively, with 9 bases between them.